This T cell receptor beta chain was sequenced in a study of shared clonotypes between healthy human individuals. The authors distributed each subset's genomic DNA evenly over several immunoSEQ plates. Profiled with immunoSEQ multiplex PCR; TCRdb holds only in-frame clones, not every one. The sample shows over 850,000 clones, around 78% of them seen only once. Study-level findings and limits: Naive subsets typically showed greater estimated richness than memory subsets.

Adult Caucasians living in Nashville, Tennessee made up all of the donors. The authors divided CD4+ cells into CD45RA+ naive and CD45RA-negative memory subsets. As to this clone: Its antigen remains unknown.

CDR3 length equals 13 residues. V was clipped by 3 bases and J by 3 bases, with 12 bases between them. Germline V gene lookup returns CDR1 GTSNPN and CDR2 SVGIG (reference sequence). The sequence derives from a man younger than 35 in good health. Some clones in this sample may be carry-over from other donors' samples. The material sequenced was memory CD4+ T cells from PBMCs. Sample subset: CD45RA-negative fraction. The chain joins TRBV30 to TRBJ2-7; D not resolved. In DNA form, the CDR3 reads TGTGCCTGGAGCCACGGGTCTAACTACGAGCAGTACTTC. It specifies CAWSHGSNYEQYF. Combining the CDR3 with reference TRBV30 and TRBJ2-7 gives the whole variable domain SQTIHQWPATLVQPVGSPLSLECTVEGTSNPNLYWYRQAAGRGLQLLFYSVGIGQISSEVPQNLSASRPQDRQFILSSKKLLLSDSGFYLCAWSHGSNYEQYFGPGTRLTVT.